This T cell receptor beta chain was sequenced during a study of blood T cells in healthy people across ages. Germline V gene lookup returns CDR1 SQVTM and CDR2 ANQGSEA. V gave up 3 bases and J gave up 6 bases; unmatched junction bases: 3. There are 15 residues in the CDR3. The authors ran a second PCR of roughly 6 to 12 cycles using a sample-barcoded 5' primer and a J-beta primer mix. A single record per CDR3 protein comes from TCRdb applying MiXCR to the 5' RACE reads. The sample lists 1.5 million to 2 million distinct CDR3 sequences, about 30% occurring once. Notes on the study in general: Age advanced and TCR beta diversity per million T cells fell, roughly linearly. In long-lived donors, naive CD4+ cell counts and diversity exceeded those of aged donors.

Healthy Caucasians from Russia aged roughly 6 to 90 served as donors. There are a few counts of this clonotype. Its target is not known. V usage is TRBV29-1 and J usage is TRBJ2-3, with TRBD2 matching over 16 bases. The sequencing input was blood. This TCR was sampled from a woman aged 25 to 39 in good health. The CDR3 DNA reads TGCAGCGTTGAGGGGACTAGCGGGAGGGCGGATACGCAGTATTTT. Its translation is CSVEGTSGRADTQYF.